The rows below give T cell receptor beta chains drawn from one sample of a study of cytomegalovirus exposure and HLA in healthy donors. Assay used: immunoSEQ multiplex PCR; TCRdb lists only in-frame clones, some missing. The data contain 99,000 or so clones, 69% of them seen just once; the ten biggest clones take up roughly 3.2%. The sequenced material came from PBMCs. The receptors derive from a man aged 25-40 years in good health and CMV-seronegative. CDR3s include the opening cysteine and the closing phenylalanine or tryptophan. The D gene is left open where the match is weak. Size tells how often a clone was seen (once, few, many) or the class of an expanded clone, and some rows leave it out.

>TRBD1|TRBV28|-|TRBJ1-2
TGTGCCAGCAGTTTAATCCAGGGGGTTTTCTATGGCTACACCTTC
CASSLIQGVFYGYTF
>TRBD2|TRBV11-2|once|TRBJ2-1
TGTGCCAGCAGCTTAGTTCTAGCGGGAGTTGGCAATGAGCAGTTCTTC
CASSLVLAGVGNEQFF
>-|TRBV29-1|-|TRBJ1-5
TGCAGCGTTGTACAGGGATTGGGTCAGCCCCGGCATTTT
CSVVQGLGQPRHF
>TRBD2|TRBV19|few|TRBJ2-7
TGTGCCAGTAGTATCTCCGGGACTAGCGGTTTCTACGAGCAGTACTTC
CASSISGTSGFYEQYF
>TRBD1|TRBV14|-|TRBJ2-7
TGTGCCAGCAGCCAACAGGGGGTTTCCTACGAGCAGTACTTC
CASSQQGVSYEQYF
>-|TRBV19|-|TRBJ2-7
TGTGCCAGTAGTATGTCCGTTTACAGCTCCTACGAGCAGTACTTC
CASSMSVYSSYEQYF
>-|TRBV6-1|-|TRBJ1-4
TGTGCCAGCAGTGAACAGGGGAAGACTCTGACTAATGAAAAACTGTTTTTT
CASSEQGKTLTNEKLFF
>TRBD2|TRBV6-5|-|TRBJ2-7
TGTGCCAGTCAACCGGGACTAGACGACGAGCAGTACTTC
CASQPGLDDEQYF
>-|TRBV7-9|-|TRBJ1-2
TGTTCCAGCAGCTTAAGAACAGGGCCGAACTATGGCTACACCTTC
CSSSLRTGPNYGYTF
>TRBD2|TRBV11-2|once|TRBJ2-7
TGTGCCAGCAGCGACGGGAGGGCCCCCGAGCAGTACTTC
CASSDGRAPEQYF
>TRBD2|TRBV27|-|TRBJ2-7
TGTGCCAGCAAGAGCAGCGGGAGTTCCTACGAGCAGTACTTC
CASKSSGSSYEQYF
>TRBD1|TRBV6-6|-|TRBJ2-4
TGTGCCAGCAGCCGAGGGCCAGGGGGAAACATTCAGTACTTC
CASSRGPGGNIQYF
>-|TRBV11-3|-|TRBJ2-5
TGTGCCAGCAGCTTAGGAGCTCGGACAGCAACTCAAGAGACCCAGTACTTC
CASSLGARTATQETQYF
>-|TRBV6-5|-|TRBJ2-7
TGTGCCAGCAGTCCAAGAGGACACCACGACGAGCAGTACTTC
CASSPRGHHDEQYF
>-|TRBV7-2|few|TRBJ2-1
TGTGCCAGCAGCCCGAGCGGCGGCTCCTACAATGAGCAGTTCTTC
CASSPSGGSYNEQFF
>-|TRBV28|few|TRBJ2-7
TGTGCCAGCAGTCTACAGGACTACGAGCAGTACTTC
CASSLQDYEQYF
>TRBD1|TRBV4-1|few|TRBJ1-4
TGCGCCAGCAGCCCCCGGACAGGGAAGAGTGAAAAACTGTTTTTT
CASSPRTGKSEKLFF
>-|TRBV5-1|-|TRBJ2-3
TGCGCCAGCAGCTTGGGAGTTCTCACAGATACGCAGTATTTT
CASSLGVLTDTQYF
>-|TRBV6-5|-|TRBJ1-3
TGTGCCAGCAGTTACTCGCGGGGATCTGGAAACACCATATATTTT
CASSYSRGSGNTIYF
>-|TRBV10-1|-|TRBJ2-5
TGCGCACTGAGAGGGGGACGGCGTGTCGGAGAGACCCAGTACTTC
CALRGGRRVGETQYF
>-|TRBV7-2|once|TRBJ2-4
TGTGCCAGCAGCTCGCAGTGGTTGAACAACATTCAGTACTTC
CASSSQWLNNIQYF
>TRBD1|TRBV5-8|once|TRBJ1-3
TGTGCCAGCATCAATCGGGGACAGGGAGGATCTGGAAACACCATATATTTT
CASINRGQGGSGNTIYF
>-|TRBV7-3|once|TRBJ2-3
TGTGCCAGCAGCTTAGCGGCTAACACAGATACGCAGTATTTT
CASSLAANTDTQYF
>TRBD2|TRBV29-1|-|TRBJ2-7
TGCAGCGTTTCCATTAGCGGGAGTATCCTCTCCGAGCAGTACTTC
CSVSISGSILSEQYF
>-|TRBV11-1|-|TRBJ2-7
TGTGCCAGCAGCTTAATGGCTGGGGGCGGGTACGAGCAGTACTTC
CASSLMAGGGYEQYF
>TRBD2|TRBV30|-|TRBJ2-3
TGTGCCTGGAGTCTGGCGGGAGGACCGGTGGTGACAGATACGCAGTATTTT
CAWSLAGGPVVTDTQYF
>-|TRBV28|-|TRBJ2-7
TGTGCCAGCAGTCCCCTTCCCTCCTACGAGCAGTACTTC
CASSPLPSYEQYF
>-|TRBV30|-|TRBJ2-6
TGTGCCTGGAGCGTGGGCAGGGATGGGGCCAACGTCCTGACTTTC
CAWSVGRDGANVLTF
>-|TRBV6-1|-|TRBJ2-2
TGTGCCAGCAGTGAATTGGAGGGAAGGAACACCGGGGAGCTGTTTTTT
CASSELEGRNTGELFF
>TRBD1|TRBV28|-|TRBJ1-6
TGTGCCAGCAATCCGGACAGGGGGGTTTCACCCCTCCACTTT
CASNPDRGVSPLHF
>TRBD2|TRBV11-2|-|TRBJ2-5
TGTGCCAGCAGAGTCTGGGTCCGGGGGGGAGAGACCCAGTACTTC
CASRVWVRGGETQYF
>TRBD1|TRBV2|-|TRBJ1-1
TGTGCCACCCGACAGGGGCCCGTCGGGGACACTGAAGCTTTCTTT
CATRQGPVGDTEAFF
>TRBD1|TRBV11-1|-|TRBJ2-7
TGTGCCAGCAGCCTCCTAAGGACAGGGACTGAGCAGTACTTC
CASSLLRTGTEQYF
>-|TRBV7-3|-|TRBJ1-1
TGTGCCAGCAGCTCCGGGGTGAACACTGAAGCTTTCTTT
CASSSGVNTEAFF
>TRBD1|TRBV2|once|TRBJ1-4
TGTGCCAGCAAGGGACAGAATGAAAAACTGTTTTTT
CASKGQNEKLFF
>-|TRBV18|-|TRBJ1-1
TGTGCCAGCTCACCGCCGGGGGTCAACACTGAAGCTTTCTTT
CASSPPGVNTEAFF
>-|TRBV5-4|few|TRBJ1-1
TGTGCCAGCAGCTTGGTTCCGGACACTGAAGCTTTCTTT
CASSLVPDTEAFF
>-|TRBV12-5|-|TRBJ1-3
TGTGCTAGTGGTGAAGGGGGCTCTGGAAACACCATATATTTT
CASGEGGSGNTIYF
>TRBD1|TRBV5-1|-|TRBJ1-4
TGCGCCAGCAGCCCGAGTCCAGGGGGCGCGAACGAAAAACTGTTTTTT
CASSPSPGGANEKLFF
>-|TRBV6-5|-|TRBJ1-2
TGTGCCAGCAGTTACTGGGGGACACTCGATGGCTACACCTTC
CASSYWGTLDGYTF